The present TCR beta chain was sequenced within a study of CD8 T cells in Susac syndrome. Reverse transcription of roughly 0.45 to 1 ug RNA was performed with random hexamers. The method of amplification for TCR beta CDR3 was immunoSEQ multiplex PCR, covering 54 Vbeta and 13 Jbeta. One entry per CDR3 protein, called by TCRdb with MiXCR from the immunoSEQ multiplex PCR reads. The table has a few hundred thousand distinct CDR3 sequences, around 89% seen once. In this sample, this clonotype turned up once. Material: CD8+ T cells from PBMCs. This clonotype was sampled from a human donor with multiple sclerosis.

The DNA for the CDR3 is TGTGCCAGCAGTCCGAGGACTAGCGGGAGTATTGGCAATGAGCAGTTCTTC. This encodes CASSPRTSGSIGNEQFF. The chain recombines TRBV28 with TRBJ2-1; 13 nucleotides agree with TRBD2. After removal of 5 bases from V and 6 bases from J, the junction contained 10 bases not matched to a gene. Germline loops: CDR1 MDHEN, CDR2 SYDVKM. CDR3 size: 17 residues.